This T cell receptor beta chain was sequenced in a study of blood T cell repertoires in COVID-19. At the level of the study: Both acute and convalescent COVID-19 samples were obtained from the United States, Italy and Spain. The cDNA or gDNA used as material had been derived from T cells, B-cell-depleted T cells, or PBMCs.

In the authors' methods: How many nucleated cells were present was estimated from reference gene primer amplification. The protocol was immunoSEQ multiplex PCR, while the TCRdb copy is restricted to in-frame clones and leaves out a portion. The V and J calls and the clone size are those of that table, but D and trimming were determined from the DNA. The data contain about 140,000 clones, around 80% of them singletons. This CDR3 spans 17 amino acids. With 2 bases clipped from V and 4 bases from J, the junction kept 7 bases outside the gene matches. The germline V gene has CDR1 SGHNT and CDR2 YYREEE (reference sequence).

Sequencing was done on a sample of peripheral blood. The chain joins TRBV5-4 to TRBJ2-6; 9 nucleotides line up with TRBD1. The receptor was isolated from a middle-aged man with acute or convalescent COVID-19. The CDR3 spells CASSFGQGITGANVLTF. The DNA of the CDR3 is TGTGCCAGCAGCTTCGGACAGGGGATAACAGGGGCCAACGTCCTGACTTTC.